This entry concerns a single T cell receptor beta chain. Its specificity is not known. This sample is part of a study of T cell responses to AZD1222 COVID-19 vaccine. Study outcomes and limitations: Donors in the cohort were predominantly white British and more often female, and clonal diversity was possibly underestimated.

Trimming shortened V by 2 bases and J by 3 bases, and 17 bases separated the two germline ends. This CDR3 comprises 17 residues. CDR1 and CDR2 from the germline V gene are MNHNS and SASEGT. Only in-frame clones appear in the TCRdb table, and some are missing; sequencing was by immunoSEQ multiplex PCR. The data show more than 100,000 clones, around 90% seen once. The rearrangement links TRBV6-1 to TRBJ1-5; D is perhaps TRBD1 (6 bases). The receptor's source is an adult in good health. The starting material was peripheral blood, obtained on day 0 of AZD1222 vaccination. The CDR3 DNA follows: TGTGCCAGCAGTGAACCAACAGGGCACTCCATCAATCAGCCCCAGCATTTT. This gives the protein CASSEPTGHSINQPQHF.